These 21 T cell receptor beta chains were sequenced from one sample in a study of blood T cell repertoires in COVID-19. Measured with immunoSEQ multiplex PCR; TCRdb has only the in-frame clones, and not every one. Here the sample spans about 310,000 clones, nearly 90% being singletons. Sequenced material: PBMCs or T cells enriched from blood (not recorded which). Receptors were obtained from a woman between 25 and 40 years old who had recovered from COVID-19.

This clone was seen only once. The rearrangement joins TRBV2 to TRBJ1-1; D is uncertain. Trimming shortened V by 0 bases and J by 1 base, and 6 bases separated the two germline ends. CDR1 and CDR2 from the germline V gene are SNHLY and FYNNEI. The CDR3 spans 14 residues. CDR3 in DNA: TGTGCCAGCAGTGAAGCGCGAACGAACACTGAAGCTTTCTTT. This codes for CASSEARTNTEAFF.

The V call is TRBV5-4, the J call TRBJ2-3; TRBD2 matches at 11 bases. Germline CDR1 is SGHNT and CDR2 is YYREEE (reference sequence). The CDR3 consists of 16 residues. The ends lost 0 bases at V and 9 bases at J; junction bases unmatched: 9. The CDR3 spells CASSLGGTSGLGTQYF. The CDR3 DNA reads TGTGCCAGCAGCTTGGGGGGGACTAGCGGTTTGGGGACGCAGTATTTT.

V usage is TRBV16 and J usage is TRBJ1-2; D is unclear. Per the germline V gene, CDR1 is KGHSY and CDR2 is FQNENV. The V and J ends lost 5 bases and 2 bases respectively, with 18 bases between them. The CDR3 runs to 16 residues. CDR3 coding DNA: TGTGCCAGCAGCTTCCACCAAGCCTCAACGAACTATGGCTACACCTTC. The encoded protein is CASSFHQASTNYGYTF.

Details on this clone: Other DNA sequences within the sample encode an identical CDR3. The V and J genes are TRBV5-1 and TRBJ2-3; no reliable D call. This CDR3 spans 12 amino acids. Trimming removed 2 bases from V and 6 bases from J, with 7 bases in between. Germline-derived CDR1 and CDR2 are SGHRS and YFSETQ. The CDR3 nucleotides are TGCGCCAGCAGCTTAACTACTGATACGCAGTATTTT. Protein: CASSLTTDTQYF.

The chain combines TRBV7-8 with TRBJ2-7; D perhaps matches TRBD1 (5 bases). V was shortened by 5 bases and J by 5 bases, with 22 bases between the two germline ends. This CDR3 spans 16 amino acids. Per germline, CDR1 SGHVS and CDR2 FQNEAQ. CDR3 nucleotide sequence: TGTGCCAGCAGCCCGGAGTTATGGGGCAGTTATAACGAGCAGTACTTC. Translated: CASSPELWGSYNEQYF.

The gene calls are TRBV15 and TRBJ2-1; 9 bases match TRBD2. The V segment lost 5 bases and the J segment 8 bases; nucleotides outside the gene matches: 16. CDR1 LNHNV and CDR2 YYDKDF come from the germline V gene (reference sequence). The CDR3 has 17 residues. This CDR3 reads CATSWGGLAGVLDEQFF. In DNA form, the CDR3 reads TGTGCCACCAGCTGGGGGGGGTTAGCGGGAGTCCTCGATGAGCAGTTCTTC.

This clone showed up just a few times. The CDR3 DNA follows: TGTGCCCCAGCCGGGAGGGATAACTATGGCTACACCTTC. It specifies CAPAGRDNYGYTF. V is TRBV24-1 and J is TRBJ1-2, with D unresolved. Germline CDR1 KGHDR, CDR2 SFDVKD. The CDR3 extends over 13 amino acids. Trimming pared 12 bases from V and 1 base from J, leaving 14 bases between.

The chain joins TRBV5-6 to TRBJ1-1; D is possibly TRBD1 (6 bases). V lost 2 bases and J 6 bases, leaving 11 bases between the germline ends. The CDR3 consists of 13 residues. Germline loops: CDR1 SGHDT, CDR2 YYEEEE. Written as DNA, the CDR3 is TGTGCCAGCAGCTTCGTGGACAGACCTGAAGCTTTCTTT. Amino acids: CASSFVDRPEAFF.

About this clone itself: Mismatch with germline at one junction end may stem from a read error. The gene calls are TRBV7-7 and TRBJ2-5; D uncertain. The CDR3 has 15 residues. Germline V gene lookup returns CDR1 SSHAT and CDR2 FNYEAQ (reference sequence). CDR3 nucleotides: TGTGCTAGCAGCTTAGGCGGCGGAAGGAAAGAGACCCAGTACTTC. Translated, it gives CASSLGGGRKETQYF.

This chain joins TRBV18 and TRBJ2-1; TRBD2 aligns across 9 bases. V was pared by 2 bases and J by 9 bases, with 8 bases of the junction left unmatched. The CDR3 consists of 15 residues. Germline CDR1 and CDR2: KGHSH and LQKENI. DNA of the CDR3: TGTGCCAGCTCACCAAGACTAGCGGCGATGAGTGAGCAGTTCTTC. It translates to CASSPRLAAMSEQFF.

The gene calls are TRBV27 and TRBJ2-1; 10 nucleotides line up with TRBD1. Looked up from germline, CDR1 is MNHEY and CDR2 is SMNVEV (reference sequence). This CDR3 is built from 16 residues. V lost 6 bases to trimming and J lost 12 bases; unmatched junction nucleotides: 17. The CDR3 sequence is CASSARRDRGGLGQFF. In DNA, the CDR3 is TGTGCCAGCAGCGCGCGCCGGGACAGGGGTGGTTTGGGGCAGTTCTTC.

V is TRBV7-2 and J is TRBJ2-5; TRBD2 is a possible D gene (5 bases). CDR3 size: 15 residues. Per germline, CDR1 SGHTA and CDR2 FQGNSA. The ends were cut back, 4 bases at V and 7 bases at J, with 19 bases in the middle. The CDR3 DNA reads TGTGCCAGCAGCTCAAACCTCGGGATCCCTGGGACCCAGTACTTC. This encodes CASSSNLGIPGTQYF.

The chain uses TRBV11-2 and TRBJ2-7; D perhaps matches TRBD2 (5 bases). Trimming pared 4 bases from V and 0 bases from J, leaving 19 bases between. The CDR3 is made up of 17 amino acids. Germline CDR1 SGHAT, CDR2 FQNNGV. Here the CDR3 reads CASSSVGAGINSYEQYF. CDR3 in DNA: TGTGCCAGCAGCTCTGTGGGAGCAGGAATTAACTCCTACGAGCAGTACTTC.

This clone appeared a single time. V gene TRBV20-1 combines with J gene TRBJ2-1; the match to TRBD1 covers 10 bases. This CDR3 region has 15 residues. CDR1 is DFQATT and CDR2 is SNEGSKA in the germline V gene (reference sequence). The V segment lost 3 bases and the J segment 8 bases; nucleotides outside the gene matches: 10. The CDR3 loop reads CSASGTGVLMDEQFF. The DNA for the CDR3 is TGCAGTGCTAGTGGGACAGGGGTTCTCATGGATGAGCAGTTCTTC.

V usage is TRBV10-3 and J usage is TRBJ2-7; D may be TRBD2 (6 bases). V was clipped by 3 bases and J by 0 bases, with 12 bases between them. Germline values: CDR1 ENHRY, CDR2 SYGVKD. The CDR3 spans 15 residues. The CDR3 DNA follows: TGTGCCATCAGTGACCTGAGGGACTCCTCCTACGAGCAGTACTTC. Residues: CAISDLRDSSYEQYF.

V usage is TRBV27 and J usage is TRBJ2-1; 7 bases match TRBD2. With V trimmed by 5 bases and J by 10 bases, 5 bases remained unmatched. Germline V gene lookup returns CDR1 MNHEY and CDR2 SMNVEV (reference sequence). The CDR3 loop spans 12 amino acids. The CDR3 spells CASSPFSGEQFF. CDR3 nucleotides: TGTGCCAGCAGTCCATTTAGCGGGGAGCAGTTCTTC.

The sample holds one count of this clone. The rearrangement links TRBV7-2 to TRBJ2-1, with 12 bases fitting TRBD2. The CDR3 sequence is 16 residues long. CDR1 and CDR2 (germline): SGHTA, FQGNSA. J lost 4 bases, V lost 5 bases, and 6 bases had no gene match. CDR3 residues: CASSAGTSGLYNEQFF. The CDR3 bases are TGTGCCAGCAGCGCTGGGACTAGCGGGTTGTACAATGAGCAGTTCTTC.

As DNA, the CDR3 is TGTGCCAGCACCCATGCCTACGAGCAGTACTTC. It specifies CASTHAYEQYF. The chain joins TRBV28 to TRBJ2-7; D gene ambiguous. Trimming pared 7 bases from V and 2 bases from J, leaving 6 bases between. Germline V gene lookup returns CDR1 MDHEN and CDR2 SYDVKM. The CDR3 runs 11 residues.

This chain links TRBV7-9 with TRBJ2-3, with D tentatively TRBD1 (5 bases). The V end lost 5 bases, the J end lost 0 bases, and 15 bases lay between the germline ends. In germline, CDR1 is SEHNR, CDR2 FQNEAQ (reference sequence). The CDR3 has 16 amino acids. CDR3 coding DNA: TGTGCCAGCAGCCTAGGGGCATACGTTAGCACAGATACGCAGTATTTT. It is translated as CASSLGAYVSTDTQYF.

This clone appeared a few times. This chain uses TRBV3-1 (or the pseudogene TRBV3-2) with TRBJ2-7, with TRBD2 identical over 9 bases. J was trimmed by 12 bases and V by 3 bases; bases with no gene match: 9. The CDR3 totals 13 residues. CDR1 and CDR2 (germline): LGHDT, YNNKEL (reference sequence). Written as DNA, the CDR3 is TGTGCCAGCAGCCAGCGGGAGGGCCAACTTTCGTACTTC. Encoded protein: CASSQREGQLSYF.

The chain is built from TRBV11-2 and TRBJ1-2, with a tentative D call TRBD1 (6 bases). Germline lookup yields CDR1 SGHAT and CDR2 FQNNGV. The CDR3 extends over 16 amino acids. Trimming removed 1 base from V and 5 bases from J, with 17 bases in between. The CDR3 sequence is CASSLGLGQTNYGYTF. The CDR3 DNA sequence: TGTGCCAGCAGCTTAGGGTTAGGACAGACGAATTATGGCTACACCTTC.